Shown below are 11 T cell receptor beta chains from a single sample sequenced in a study of shared clonotypes between healthy human individuals. Clones were read by immunoSEQ multiplex PCR, and TCRdb kept only the in-frame ones, dropping some. This sample has 1.4 million to 1.5 million clones, with approximately 96% found just once. Sequencing was carried out using naive CD4+ T cells sorted from blood. Subset of the sample: CD45RA+ positively selected. These receptors were collected from a man under 40 in good health.

The chain is built from TRBV28 and TRBJ2-3, with TRBD1 matching over 10 bases. Germline V lookup: CDR1 MDHEN, CDR2 SYDVKM. After removal of 6 bases from V and 6 bases from J, the junction contained 9 bases not matched to a gene. The CDR3 loop spans 15 amino acids. The CDR3 bases are TGTGCCAGCAGCCGCGACAGGGGGCGGCTCGATACGCAGTATTTT. It translates to CASSRDRGRLDTQYF. The whole variable domain, remainder taken from reference TRBV28 and TRBJ2-3, is DVKVTQSSRYLVKRTGEKVFLECVQDMDHENMFWYRQDPGLGLRLIYFSYDVKMKEKGDIPEGYSVSREKKERFSLILESASTNQTSMYLCASSRDRGRLDTQYFGPGTRLTVL.

The table lists this clone with a count of one. The chain joins TRBV5-1 to TRBJ2-7, with D possibly being TRBD1 (5 bases). The V gene lost 5 bases and the J gene lost 4 bases, with 16 bases spanning the gap. CDR1 and CDR2 from the germline V gene are SGHRS and YFSETQ. The CDR3 extends over 14 amino acids. The CDR3 region is CASRQQLSGYEQYF. The CDR3 DNA follows: TGCGCCAGCAGACAACAACTCTCAGGGTACGAGCAGTACTTC.

The CDR3 loop reads CSVEVPDQETQYF. The CDR3 DNA reads as TGCAGCGTTGAAGTCCCAGACCAAGAGACCCAGTACTTC. The V and J genes are TRBV29-1 and TRBJ2-5; D unresolved. This CDR3 is built from 13 residues. CDR1 and CDR2 from the germline V gene are SQVTM and ANQGSEA. The germline V and J ends were trimmed by 1 base and 0 bases, with 6 bases remaining between them.

V and J are TRBV5-1 and TRBJ1-1; 10 nucleotides line up with TRBD1. Germline V CDR1 and CDR2: SGHRS, YFSETQ. The CDR3 length is 16 residues. V trimming: 3 bases; J trimming: 5 bases; junction bases outside the gene matches: 10. CDR3 amino acids: CASSWDRGVRGTEAFF. For the CDR3, the DNA is TGCGCCAGCAGCTGGGACAGGGGCGTTCGAGGGACTGAAGCTTTCTTT.

This chain joins TRBV6-6 and TRBJ2-1; D is unresolved. The germline V gene encodes CDR1 MNHNY and CDR2 SVGAGI (reference sequence). Trimming shortened V by 0 bases and J by 0 bases, and 6 bases separated the two germline ends. The CDR3 sequence is 15 residues long. This CDR3 reads CASSYSSSSYNEQFF. The CDR3 bases are TGTGCCAGCAGTTACTCGTCCAGCTCCTACAATGAGCAGTTCTTC.

This clone turned up a few times. The sample contains more than one DNA sequence encoding this CDR3. The CDR3, as DNA: TGCGCCAGCAGCTTGGCCAGGTCCTACGAGCAGTACTTC. It codes for CASSLARSYEQYF. The rearrangement joins TRBV5-1 to TRBJ2-7, with D unclear. There are 13 residues in the CDR3. The V end lost 0 bases, the J end lost 1 base, and 5 bases lay between the germline ends. Germline V gene lookup returns CDR1 SGHRS and CDR2 YFSETQ.

DNA for the CDR3: TGCGCCAGCAGCGGGCAGGGCCAATCTGGCCGTATCGCTCCCAGCTCCTACAATGAGCAGTTCTTC. Amino acids: CASSGQGQSGRIAPSSYNEQFF. This chain uses TRBV5-1 with TRBJ2-1; possible D gene TRBD1, 5 bases. CDR1 SGHRS and CDR2 YFSETQ come from the germline V gene. Trimming left V 4 bases short and J 0 bases short, with 32 bases between. The CDR3 length is 22 residues.

The chain combines TRBV7-9 with TRBJ2-3, with 8 positions matching TRBD1. This CDR3 has 14 amino acids. CDR1 and CDR2 from the germline V gene are SEHNR and FQNEAQ (reference sequence). The ends lost 5 bases at V and 1 base at J; junction bases unmatched: 2. The CDR3 loop reads CASSKDRGTDTQYF. The CDR3 bases are TGTGCCAGCAGCAAGGACAGGGGCACAGATACGCAGTATTTT.

The genes are TRBV9 and TRBJ1-3; D not resolved. The CDR3 spans 15 residues. Trimming cost V 1 base and J 0 bases, with 8 bases left between them. The germline V gene encodes CDR1 SGDLS and CDR2 YYNGEE. CDR3: CASSVLSSSGNTIYF. The CDR3 DNA is TGTGCCAGCAGCGTACTGTCTTCCTCTGGAAACACCATATATTTT.

The gene calls are TRBV7-2 and TRBJ2-2, with 8 positions matching TRBD1. The CDR3 extends over 15 amino acids. The germline CDR1 and CDR2 sequences are SGHTA and FQGNSA. With V trimmed by 7 bases and J by 7 bases, 11 bases remained unmatched. CDR3 sequence reads: CASTRDRLHGGELFF. CDR3 DNA: TGTGCCAGCACCCGGGACAGGCTACATGGCGGGGAGCTGTTTTTT.

The V and J genes are TRBV4-1 and TRBJ1-1; weak D call: TRBD1 (5 bases). This CDR3 has 15 residues. CDR1 and CDR2 (germline): MGHRA, YSYEKL. Trimming stripped 4 bases from V and 2 bases from J, with 14 bases between. CDR3 amino acids: CASSRDGGVNTEAFF. DNA for the CDR3: TGCGCCAGCAGCCGAGACGGGGGAGTCAACACTGAAGCTTTCTTT.